The sequence of this T cell receptor beta chain was determined in a study of blood T cell repertoires in COVID-19. As for the study in general: Italy, Spain and the United States were the sources of the convalescent and acute COVID-19 samples. PBMCs, B-cell-depleted T cells, or T cells were the source of the cDNA or gDNA that made up the material.

In the authors' workflow: Amplification from reference gene primers served as the basis for estimated nucleated cell counts. Sequenced by immunoSEQ multiplex PCR; TCRdb stores in-frame clones only, minus some. V, J and clone size reflect that table, while D and trimming were determined from the DNA. The profile shows under 150,000 clones, around 82% of them singletons. The germline V and J ends were trimmed by 0 bases and 4 bases, with 10 bases remaining between them. The germline V gene encodes CDR1 SGHDT and CDR2 YYEEEE. The CDR3 extends over 14 amino acids. The rearrangement uses TRBV5-6 and TRBJ1-2; D remains unclear. The source of this sequence is a man at least 80 years old with active or convalescent COVID-19. The sequencing input was peripheral blood. The CDR3 spells CASSLAAATYGYTF. CDR3 coding DNA: TGTGCCAGCAGCTTGGCCGCGGCTACCTATGGCTACACCTTC. Supplemented by reference TRBV5-6 and TRBJ1-2, the full variable domain reads DAGVTQSPTHLIKTRGQQVTLRCSPKSGHDTVSWYQQALGQGPQFIFQYYEEEERQRGNFPDRFSGHQFPNYSSELNVNALLLGDSALYLCASSLAAATYGYTFGSGTRLTVV.